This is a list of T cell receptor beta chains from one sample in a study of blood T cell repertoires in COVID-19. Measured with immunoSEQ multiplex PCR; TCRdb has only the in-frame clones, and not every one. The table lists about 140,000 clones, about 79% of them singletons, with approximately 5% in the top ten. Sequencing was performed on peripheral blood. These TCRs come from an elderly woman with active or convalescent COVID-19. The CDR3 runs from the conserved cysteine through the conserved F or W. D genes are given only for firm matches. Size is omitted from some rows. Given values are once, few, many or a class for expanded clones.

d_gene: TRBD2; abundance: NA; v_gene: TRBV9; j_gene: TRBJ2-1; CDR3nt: TGTGCCAGCAGACCCTTCACTAGCGGGGGCGGCAATGAGCAGTTCTTC; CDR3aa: CASRPFTSGGGNEQFF
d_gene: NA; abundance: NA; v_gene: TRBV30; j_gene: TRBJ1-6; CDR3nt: TGTGCCTGGAGTTTAGGGTTCATGAGACAGGAGAATTCACCCCTCCACTTT; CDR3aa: CAWSLGFMRQENSPLHF
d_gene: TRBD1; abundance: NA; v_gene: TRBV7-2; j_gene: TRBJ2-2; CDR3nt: TGTGCCAGCAGCTTTATAACGGGACAGATATACACCGGGGAGCTGTTTTTT; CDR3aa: CASSFITGQIYTGELFF
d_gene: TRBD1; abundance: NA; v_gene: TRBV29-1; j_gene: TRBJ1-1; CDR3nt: TGCAGCGTTGAAGGGCGACAGGGGGCTTTACGGAACACTGAAGCTTTCTTT; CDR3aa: CSVEGRQGALRNTEAFF
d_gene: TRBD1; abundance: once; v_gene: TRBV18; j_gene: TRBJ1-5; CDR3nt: TGTGCCAGCTCACACGGGGCGGACAGGGGGCATCGTCAGCCCCAGCATTTT; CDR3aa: CASSHGADRGHRQPQHF
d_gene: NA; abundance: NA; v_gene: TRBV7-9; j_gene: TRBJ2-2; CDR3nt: TGTGCCAGCAGCTTAAATTCCGGCACCGGGGAGCTGTTTTTT; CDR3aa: CASSLNSGTGELFF
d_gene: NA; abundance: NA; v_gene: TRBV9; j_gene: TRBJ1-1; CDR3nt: TGTGCCAGCAGCCCGGACAGATTCACTGAAGCTTTCTTT; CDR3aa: CASSPDRFTEAFF
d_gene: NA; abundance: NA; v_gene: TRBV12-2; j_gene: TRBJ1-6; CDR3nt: TGTGCAAGTCGCTTACCGATCGGGACAGATTACTCCTATAATTCACCCCTCCACTTT; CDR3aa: CASRLPIGTDYSYNSPLHF
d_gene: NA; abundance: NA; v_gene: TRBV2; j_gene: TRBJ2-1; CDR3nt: TGTGCCAGCAGTGAAAGAGGTGAGCAGTTCTTC; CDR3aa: CASSERGEQFF
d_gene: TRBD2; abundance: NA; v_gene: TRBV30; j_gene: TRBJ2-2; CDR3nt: TGTGCCTGGACCGGGGGGAAGACGAACACCGGGGAGCTGTTTTTT; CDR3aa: CAWTGGKTNTGELFF
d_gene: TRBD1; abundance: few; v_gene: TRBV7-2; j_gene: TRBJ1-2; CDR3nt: TGTGCCAGCAGCCCCCCCGGACAGGGGCACTATGGCTACACCTTC; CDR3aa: CASSPPGQGHYGYTF
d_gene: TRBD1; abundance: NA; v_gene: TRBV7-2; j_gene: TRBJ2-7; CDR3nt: TGTGCCAGCAGCTGGTCCGGGACAGGGGCTGCCGAGCAGTACTTC; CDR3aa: CASSWSGTGAAEQYF
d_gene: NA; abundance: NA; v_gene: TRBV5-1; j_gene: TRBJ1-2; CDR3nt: TGCGCCAGCAGCTTGTTAGTGGGAGAGGGTGGCTACACCTTC; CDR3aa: CASSLLVGEGGYTF
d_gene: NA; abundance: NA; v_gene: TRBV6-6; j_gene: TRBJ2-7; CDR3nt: TGTGCCAGCAGTTACGGCCAGGGGACCTACGAGCAGTACTTC; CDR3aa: CASSYGQGTYEQYF
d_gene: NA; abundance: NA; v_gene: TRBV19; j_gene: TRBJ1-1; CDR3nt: TGTGCCAGTAGTATCTTTCCAGGGTTGAACACTGAAGCTTTCTTT; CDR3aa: CASSIFPGLNTEAFF
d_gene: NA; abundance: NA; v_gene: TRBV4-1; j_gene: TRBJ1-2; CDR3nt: TGCGCCAGCAGCCAAGATTCAGTGACTAACTATGGCTACACCTTC; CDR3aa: CASSQDSVTNYGYTF
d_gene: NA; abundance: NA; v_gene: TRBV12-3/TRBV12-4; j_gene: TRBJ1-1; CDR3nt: TGTGCCAGCAGTTTAGTTTCGGGGACTGAAGCTTTCTTT; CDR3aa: CASSLVSGTEAFF
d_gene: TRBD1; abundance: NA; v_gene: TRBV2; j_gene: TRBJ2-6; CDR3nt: TGTGCCAGCAGTGCGCCAGGGGGCAGGGGCGTCTCTGGGGCCAACGTCCTGACTTTC; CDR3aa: CASSAPGGRGVSGANVLTF
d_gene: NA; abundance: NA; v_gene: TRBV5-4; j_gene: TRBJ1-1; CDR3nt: TGTGCCAGCAGCCCTCCATTAATGACAACCGACACTGAAGCTTTCTTT; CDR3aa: CASSPPLMTTDTEAFF
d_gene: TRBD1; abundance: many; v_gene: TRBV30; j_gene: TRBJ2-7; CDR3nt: TGTGCCTGGAGTGTGGGGCAGGGGGTGGACGAGCAGTACTTC; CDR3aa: CAWSVGQGVDEQYF
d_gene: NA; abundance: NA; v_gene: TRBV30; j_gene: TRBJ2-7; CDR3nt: TGTGCCTGGAATCTTGGCAGGGGCTACGAGCAGTACTTC; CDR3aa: CAWNLGRGYEQYF
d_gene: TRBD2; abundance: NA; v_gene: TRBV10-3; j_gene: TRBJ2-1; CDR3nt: TGTGCCATCAGTGAGTCTGCTAGCGGGGTCTCCAATGAGCAGTTCTTC; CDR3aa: CAISESASGVSNEQFF
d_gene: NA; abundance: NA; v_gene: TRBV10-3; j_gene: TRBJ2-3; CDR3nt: TGTGCCATCAGTCTTGGCGCAGCGGGCACAGATACGCAGTATTTT; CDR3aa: CAISLGAAGTDTQYF
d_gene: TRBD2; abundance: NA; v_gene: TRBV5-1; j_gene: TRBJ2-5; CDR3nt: TGCGCCAGCAGCTTGGACGGGACTAGCGGGGGGTCCTTAAGAAAGACCCAGTACTTC; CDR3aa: CASSLDGTSGGSLRKTQYF
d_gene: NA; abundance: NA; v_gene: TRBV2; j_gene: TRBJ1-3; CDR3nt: TGTGCCAGCAGCAGACAGGTAGACACCATATATTTT; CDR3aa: CASSRQVDTIYF
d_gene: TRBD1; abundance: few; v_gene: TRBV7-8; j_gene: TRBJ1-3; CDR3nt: TGTGCCAGCAGTTCCGCCGGGACAGGGCTAGGAAACACCATATATTTT; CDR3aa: CASSSAGTGLGNTIYF
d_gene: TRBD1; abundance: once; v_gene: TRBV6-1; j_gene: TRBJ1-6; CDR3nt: TGTGCCAGCAGTGAACTTGGGACAGTTAATTCACCCCTCCACTTT; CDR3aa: CASSELGTVNSPLHF
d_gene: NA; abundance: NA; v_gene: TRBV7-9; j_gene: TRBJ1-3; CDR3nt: TGTGCCAGCAGCTTTCCGGGTGGGACTAGTGGAAACACCATATATTTT; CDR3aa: CASSFPGGTSGNTIYF
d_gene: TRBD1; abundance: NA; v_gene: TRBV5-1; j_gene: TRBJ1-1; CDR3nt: TGCGCCAGCAGTTCAGGGGGCGGTGGCACTGAAGCTTTCTTT; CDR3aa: CASSSGGGGTEAFF
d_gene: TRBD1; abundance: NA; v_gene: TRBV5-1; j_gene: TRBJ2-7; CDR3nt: TGCGCCAGCAGCAGAAGTACAGGGGGCCTCGACGAGCAGTACTTC; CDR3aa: CASSRSTGGLDEQYF
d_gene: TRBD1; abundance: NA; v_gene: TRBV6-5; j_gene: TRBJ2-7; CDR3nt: TGTGCCAGCAGAACAGGGGTGGCCTACGAGCAGTACTTC; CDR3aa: CASRTGVAYEQYF
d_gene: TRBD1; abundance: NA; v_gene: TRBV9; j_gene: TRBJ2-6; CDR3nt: TGTGCCAGCAGCGTAGCGGGACAGGCTGGGGCCAACGTCCTGACTTTC; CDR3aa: CASSVAGQAGANVLTF
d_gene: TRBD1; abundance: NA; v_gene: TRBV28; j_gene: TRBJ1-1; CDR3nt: TGTGCCAGCAGTGGGAGACAGGGGCACACTGAAGCTTTCTTT; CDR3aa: CASSGRQGHTEAFF
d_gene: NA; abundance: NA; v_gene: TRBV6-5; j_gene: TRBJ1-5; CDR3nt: TGTGCCAGCAGCCTAGGCTTTCATCAGCCCCAGCATTTT; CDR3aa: CASSLGFHQPQHF
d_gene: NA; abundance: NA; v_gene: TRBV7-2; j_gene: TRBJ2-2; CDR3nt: TGTGCCAGCAGCCTTATGACAGGGAACACCGGGGAGCTGTTTTTT; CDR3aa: CASSLMTGNTGELFF
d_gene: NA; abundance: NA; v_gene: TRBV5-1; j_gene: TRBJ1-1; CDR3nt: TGCGCCAGCAGCTTGGAATACGGGAGCCTGAACACTGAAGCTTTCTTT; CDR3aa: CASSLEYGSLNTEAFF
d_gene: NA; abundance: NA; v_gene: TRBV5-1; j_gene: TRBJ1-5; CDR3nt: TGCGCCAGCAGCGAAGTGTCAGGTAGCAATCAGCCCCAGCATTTT; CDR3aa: CASSEVSGSNQPQHF
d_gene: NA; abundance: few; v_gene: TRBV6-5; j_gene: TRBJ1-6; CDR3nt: TGTGCCAGCAGTTACTCGACAGAAACTAATTCACCCCTCCACTTT; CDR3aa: CASSYSTETNSPLHF
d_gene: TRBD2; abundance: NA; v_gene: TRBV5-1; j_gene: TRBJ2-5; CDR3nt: TGCGCCAGCAGCCCGTACGTAGCGGGGGACTTGGAGACCCAGTACTTC; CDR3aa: CASSPYVAGDLETQYF
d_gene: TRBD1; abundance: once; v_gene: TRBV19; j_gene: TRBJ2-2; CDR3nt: TGTGCCAGTAGCAGGGACAGGGGCACCGGGGAGCTGTTTTTT; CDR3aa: CASSRDRGTGELFF
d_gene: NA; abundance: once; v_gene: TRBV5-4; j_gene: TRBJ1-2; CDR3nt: TGTGCCAGCAGCTTGGTACGGGGTGGAAAGGGCTACACCTTC; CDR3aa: CASSLVRGGKGYTF
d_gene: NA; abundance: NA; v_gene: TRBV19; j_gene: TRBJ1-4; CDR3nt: TGTGCCAGTAGTACCTCAGGGTTTGAACGGCTGTTTTTT; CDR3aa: CASSTSGFERLFF
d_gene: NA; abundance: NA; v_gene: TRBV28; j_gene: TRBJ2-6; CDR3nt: TGTGCCAGCAGTAACCGCCTGGGGGCGTCCAGCTCTGGGGCCAACGTCCTGACTTTC; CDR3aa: CASSNRLGASSSGANVLTF
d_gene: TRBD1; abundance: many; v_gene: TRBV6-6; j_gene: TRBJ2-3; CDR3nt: TGTGCCAGCAGAGATACGGGACAGGCAAGAGATACGCAGTATTTT; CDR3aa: CASRDTGQARDTQYF
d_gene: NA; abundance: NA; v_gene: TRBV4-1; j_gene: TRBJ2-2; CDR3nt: TGCGCCAGCAGCCCGGGAACCGGGACAACGAACACCGGGGAGCTGTTTTTT; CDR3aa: CASSPGTGTTNTGELFF
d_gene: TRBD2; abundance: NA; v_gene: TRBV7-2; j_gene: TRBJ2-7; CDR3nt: TGTGCCAGCAGCAGAGCCCCTCTAGCGGCCAGCTCCTACGAGCAGTACTTC; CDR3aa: CASSRAPLAASSYEQYF
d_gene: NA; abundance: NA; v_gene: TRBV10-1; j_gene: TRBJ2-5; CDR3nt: TGCGCCAGCAGTGAGACAACAGGGGAGACCCAGTACTTC; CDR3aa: CASSETTGETQYF
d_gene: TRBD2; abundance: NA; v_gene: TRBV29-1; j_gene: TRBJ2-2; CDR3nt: TGCAGCGTTAGCGGGGGGGCGGGCACCGGGGAGCTGTTTTTT; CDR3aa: CSVSGGAGTGELFF
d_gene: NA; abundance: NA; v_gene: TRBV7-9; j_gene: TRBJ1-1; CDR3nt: TGTGCCAGCAGCTTAACAGGGCCCCGTGAAGCTTTCTTT; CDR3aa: CASSLTGPREAFF
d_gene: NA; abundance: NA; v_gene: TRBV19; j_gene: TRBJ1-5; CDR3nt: TGTGCCAGTAGTAAGCGCGAGGGTGGCAATCAGCCCCAGCATTTT; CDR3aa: CASSKREGGNQPQHF
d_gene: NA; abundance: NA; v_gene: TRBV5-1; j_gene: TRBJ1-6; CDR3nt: TGCGCCAGCAGCGCTACAGGGCCTGGTAATTCACCCCTCCACTTT; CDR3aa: CASSATGPGNSPLHF
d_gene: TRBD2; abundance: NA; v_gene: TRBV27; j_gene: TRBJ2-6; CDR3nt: TGTGCCAGCAGTTCGGGGGGCTCTGGGGCCAACGTCCTGACTTTC; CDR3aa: CASSSGGSGANVLTF
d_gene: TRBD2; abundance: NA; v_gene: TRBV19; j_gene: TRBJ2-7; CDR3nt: TGTGCCAGTAGTTTCGGACTAGCGGGAATGAGGGAGCAGTACTTC; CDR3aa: CASSFGLAGMREQYF
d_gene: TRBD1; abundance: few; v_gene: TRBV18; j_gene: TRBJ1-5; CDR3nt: TGTGCCAGCTCACAACAGGGGGCCGGTCAGCCCCAGCATTTT; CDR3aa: CASSQQGAGQPQHF
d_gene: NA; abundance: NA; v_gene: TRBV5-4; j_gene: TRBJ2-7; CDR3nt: TGTGCCAGCAGCTTGGCAGGGGTCAGGAACGACGAGCAGTACTTC; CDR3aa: CASSLAGVRNDEQYF
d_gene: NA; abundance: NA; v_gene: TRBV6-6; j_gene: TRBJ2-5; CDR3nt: TGTGCCAGCACCGTGGACTACCAAGAGACCCAGTACTTC; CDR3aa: CASTVDYQETQYF
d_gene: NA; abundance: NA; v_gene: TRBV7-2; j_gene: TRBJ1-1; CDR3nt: TGTGCCAGCAGCTCTCTACAGGGAAGCACTGAAGCTTTCTTT; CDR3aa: CASSSLQGSTEAFF